The sequence of this T cell receptor beta chain was determined in a study of T cell responses to AZD1222 COVID-19 vaccine (dated by TCRdb to about 2021). For the study in its entirety: TCR sequencing was performed for fewer than 250 trial participants, of whom about 200 were given two doses of AZD1222 and around 26 were given two doses of MenACWY control vaccine. Trial participants were enrolled into age subgroups of 18-55, 56-69 and 70-plus years, which contained around 140, 26 and 57 TCR-sequenced participants, respectively. General conclusions and limits of the study: Because no samples from the day 14 peak response were available, repertoires could be characterized only after the peak T cell response. Conclusions about previously exposed vaccinees are limited, since just five to seven AZD1222 recipients were seropositive for SARS-CoV-2 at baseline. The 56-69-year group was small, and its depth increase did not reach significance, likely because of low power. A significant rise in spike-specific TCR breadth and depth was observed after two AZD1222 doses relative to day 0 and relative to MenACWY recipients. Participants were mostly white British and included more females than males, and it was suggested by the authors that clonal diversity may have been underestimated. CD4 TCRs associated with the vaccine covered the entire spike protein, and the dominant responses were in regions 160-218 and 743-854. Nearly half of unique spike-specific TCRs reportedly recognized epitopes outside regions mutated in the B.1.351 and B.1.1.7 variants.

The CDR3 regions of human TCRbeta chains were analyzed by immunosequencing. As for how the authors treated the data: Repertoire TCRs were matched against a reference library of SARS-CoV-2-specific TCRs generated with the MIRA antigen-specificity platform. Breadth was defined as the fraction of unique TCRs that were SARS-CoV-2-associated. Depth was defined as the fraction of total T cells that were SARS-CoV-2-associated. Each spike-specific TCR was assigned to its reactive spike region and to a CD4 or CD8 class using the MIRA data. Log10-transformed breadth and depth values were compared by one-way ANOVA with Sidak's multiple comparisons tests. In TCRdb, the immuneACCESS table is reduced to in-frame sequences with V and J assigned. These tables do not hold every clone; where another copy was compared, an unresolved V gene accounts for under half, and the others remain unexplained. From that table come the V and J calls and clone size; the DNA was used to work out D and trimming. The sample yields around 100,000 clones; over 75% were counted once. The ten largest clones capture under 4.5% of the sample.

The time point label, as the study defines it: baseline before first vaccination. The treatment or condition label corresponds to: meningococcal conjugate vaccine given as trial control. Vaccinee samples were obtained from the UK trials COV001 and COV002, which included a single-blind randomized controlled phase 2/3 trial of AZD1222 (ChAdOx1 nCoV-19) in healthy adults. For TCRbeta chain sequencing, PBMC samples were collected from trial participants at day 0 and at day 28 after the second dose. Remarks on this clone: The antigen it binds to is not known. No qualities accompany the bases; no much larger clone lies one base away.

For CDR1 and CDR2, the germline V gene (reference sequence) lists MNHEY and SMNVEV. The junction shows trimming of 3 bases on V and 5 bases on J, and the gene matches do not reach 6 bases of it. The CDR3 starts with the cysteine, ends with the phenylalanine, and has 15 residues. Only CDR3 DNA is held: 45 bases, read in frame from base 1. The sequences come from peripheral blood, collected on day 0 of MenACWY control vaccination. In this chain, TRBV27 is recombined with TRBJ2-1; TRBD1 fits 8 bases in the junction. This clonotype was obtained from an adult in good health. The CDR3 region reads CASSFGRGQNNEQFF. The sequenced DNA is TGTGCCAGCAGTTTTGGCAGGGGGCAAAACAATGAGCAGTTCTTC.